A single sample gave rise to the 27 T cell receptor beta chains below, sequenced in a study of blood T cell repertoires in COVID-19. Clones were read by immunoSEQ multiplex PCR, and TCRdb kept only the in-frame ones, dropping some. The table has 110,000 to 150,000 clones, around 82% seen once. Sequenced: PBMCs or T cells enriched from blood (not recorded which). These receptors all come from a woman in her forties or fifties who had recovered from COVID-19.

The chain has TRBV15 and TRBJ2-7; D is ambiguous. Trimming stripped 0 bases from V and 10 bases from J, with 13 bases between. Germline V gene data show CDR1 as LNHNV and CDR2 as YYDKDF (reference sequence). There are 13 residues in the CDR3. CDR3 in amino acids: CATSRDLSLPQYV. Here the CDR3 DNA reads TGTGCCACCAGCAGAGATCTGTCCCTACCCCAGTACGTC.

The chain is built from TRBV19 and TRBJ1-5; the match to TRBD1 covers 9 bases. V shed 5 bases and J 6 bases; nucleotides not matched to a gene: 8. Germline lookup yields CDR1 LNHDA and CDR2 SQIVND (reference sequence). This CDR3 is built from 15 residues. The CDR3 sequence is CASSLTGGIGQPQHF. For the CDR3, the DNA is TGTGCCAGTAGTCTCACAGGGGGCATCGGTCAGCCCCAGCATTTT. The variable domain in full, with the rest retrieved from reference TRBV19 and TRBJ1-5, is DGGITQSPKYLFRKEGQNVTLSCEQNLNHDAMYWYRQDPGQGLRLIYYSQIVNDFQKGDIAEGYSVSREKKESFPLTVTSAQKNPTAFYLCASSLTGGIGQPQHFGDGTRLSIL.

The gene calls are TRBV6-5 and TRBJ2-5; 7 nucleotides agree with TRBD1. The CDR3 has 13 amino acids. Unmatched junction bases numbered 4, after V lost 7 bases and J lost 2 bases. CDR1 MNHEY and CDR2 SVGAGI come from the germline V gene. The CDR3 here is CASNWDSQETQYF. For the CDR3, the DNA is TGTGCCAGCAACTGGGACAGTCAAGAGACCCAGTACTTC.

The CDR3 DNA reads as TGTGCCACCAGCATAGGAGTGAACACTGAAGCTTTCTTT. Its protein product is CATSIGVNTEAFF. V gene TRBV15 combines with J gene TRBJ1-1, with no clear D. V was shortened by 4 bases and J by 0 bases, with 6 bases between the two germline ends. Germline V lookup: CDR1 LNHNV, CDR2 YYDKDF (reference sequence). The CDR3 contains 13 residues.

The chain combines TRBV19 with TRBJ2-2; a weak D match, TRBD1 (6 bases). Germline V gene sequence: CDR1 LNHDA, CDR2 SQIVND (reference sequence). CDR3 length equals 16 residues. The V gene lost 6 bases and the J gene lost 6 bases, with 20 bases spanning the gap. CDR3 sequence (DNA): TGTGCCAGTAGGATCTGGATGGACAGTTCGGCCGGGGAGCTGTTTTTT. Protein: CASRIWMDSSAGELFF.

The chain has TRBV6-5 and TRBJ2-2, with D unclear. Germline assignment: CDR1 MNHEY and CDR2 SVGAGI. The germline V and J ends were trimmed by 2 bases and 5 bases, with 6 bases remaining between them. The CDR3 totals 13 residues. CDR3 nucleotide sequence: TGTGCCAGCAGTTACCAGCGAACCGGGGAGCTGTTTTTT. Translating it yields CASSYQRTGELFF.

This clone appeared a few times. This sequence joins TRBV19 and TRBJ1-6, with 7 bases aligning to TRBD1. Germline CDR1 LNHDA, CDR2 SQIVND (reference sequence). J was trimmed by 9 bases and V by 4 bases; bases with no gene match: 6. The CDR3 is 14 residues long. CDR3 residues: CASSRDSDSSPLHF. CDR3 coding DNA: TGTGCCAGTAGTAGGGACAGCGACAGTTCACCCCTCCACTTT.

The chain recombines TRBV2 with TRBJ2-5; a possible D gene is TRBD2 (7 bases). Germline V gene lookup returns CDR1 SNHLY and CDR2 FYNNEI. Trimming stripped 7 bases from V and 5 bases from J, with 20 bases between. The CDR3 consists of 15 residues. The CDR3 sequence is CASTLGGGGGETQYF. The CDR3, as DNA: TGTGCCAGCACCCTTGGGGGCGGGGGCGGGGAGACCCAGTACTTC. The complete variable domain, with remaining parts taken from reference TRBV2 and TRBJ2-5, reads EPEVTQTPSHQVTQMGQEVILRCVPISNHLYFYWYRQILGQKVEFLVSFYNNEISEKSEIFDDQFSVERPDGSNFTLKIRSTKLEDSAMYFCASTLGGGGGETQYFGPGTRLLVL.

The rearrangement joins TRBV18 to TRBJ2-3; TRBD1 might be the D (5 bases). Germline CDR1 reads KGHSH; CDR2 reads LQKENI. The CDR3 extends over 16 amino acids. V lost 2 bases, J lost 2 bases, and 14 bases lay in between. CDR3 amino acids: CASSPRGGMLTDTQYF. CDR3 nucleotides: TGTGCCAGCTCACCAAGGGGCGGCATGCTCACAGATACGCAGTATTTT.

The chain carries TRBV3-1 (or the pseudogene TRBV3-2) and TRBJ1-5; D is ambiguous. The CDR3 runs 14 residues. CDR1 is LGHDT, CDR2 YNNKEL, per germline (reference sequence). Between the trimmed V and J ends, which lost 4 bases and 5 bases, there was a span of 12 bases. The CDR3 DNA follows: TGTGCCAGCAGCCCATCACCGGGAGATCAGCCCCAGCATTTT. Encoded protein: CASSPSPGDQPQHF.

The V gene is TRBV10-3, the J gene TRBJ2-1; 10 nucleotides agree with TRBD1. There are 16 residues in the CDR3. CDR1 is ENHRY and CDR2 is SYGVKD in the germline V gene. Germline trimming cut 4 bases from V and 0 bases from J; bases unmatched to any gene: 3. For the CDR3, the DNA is TGTGCCATCAGTGGACAGGGGGCGAGCTCCTACAATGAGCAGTTCTTC. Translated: CAISGQGASSYNEQFF.

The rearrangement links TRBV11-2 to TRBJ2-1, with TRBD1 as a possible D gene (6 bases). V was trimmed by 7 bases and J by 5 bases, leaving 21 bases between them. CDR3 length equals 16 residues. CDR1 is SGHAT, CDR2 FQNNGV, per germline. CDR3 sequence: CASNTAGAYGDNEQFF. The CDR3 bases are TGTGCCAGCAACACTGCAGGGGCTTACGGAGACAATGAGCAGTTCTTC.

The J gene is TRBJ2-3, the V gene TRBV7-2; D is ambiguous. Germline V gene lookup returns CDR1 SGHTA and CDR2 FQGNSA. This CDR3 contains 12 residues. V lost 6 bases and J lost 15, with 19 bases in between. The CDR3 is CASSLLGELRYF. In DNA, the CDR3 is TGTGCCAGCAGTCTTTTGGGCGAGCTTCGATATTTT.

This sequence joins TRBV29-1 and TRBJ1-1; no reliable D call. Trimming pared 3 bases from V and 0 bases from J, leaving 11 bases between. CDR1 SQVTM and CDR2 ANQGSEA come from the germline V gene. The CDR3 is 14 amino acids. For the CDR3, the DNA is TGCAGCGTTGACTTCGGCGGATTGAACACTGAAGCTTTCTTT. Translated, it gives CSVDFGGLNTEAFF.

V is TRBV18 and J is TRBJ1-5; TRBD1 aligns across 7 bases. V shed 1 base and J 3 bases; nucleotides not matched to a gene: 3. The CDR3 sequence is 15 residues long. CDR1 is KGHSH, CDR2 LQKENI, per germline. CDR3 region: CASSPQQGNNQPQHF. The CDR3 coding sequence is TGTGCCAGCTCACCACAACAGGGGAACAATCAGCCCCAGCATTTT. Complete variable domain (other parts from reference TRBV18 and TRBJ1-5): NAGVMQNPRHLVRRRGQEARLRCSPMKGHSHVYWYRQLPEEGLKFMVYLQKENIIDESGMPKERFSAEFPKEGPSILRIQQVVRGDSAAYFCASSPQQGNNQPQHFGDGTRLSIL.

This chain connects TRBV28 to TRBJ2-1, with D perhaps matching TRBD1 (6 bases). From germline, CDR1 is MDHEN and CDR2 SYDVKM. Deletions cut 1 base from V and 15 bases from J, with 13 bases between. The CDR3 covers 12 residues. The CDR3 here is CASSLYKGEGFF. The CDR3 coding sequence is TGTGCCAGCAGTTTATATAAGGGGGAAGGGTTCTTC.

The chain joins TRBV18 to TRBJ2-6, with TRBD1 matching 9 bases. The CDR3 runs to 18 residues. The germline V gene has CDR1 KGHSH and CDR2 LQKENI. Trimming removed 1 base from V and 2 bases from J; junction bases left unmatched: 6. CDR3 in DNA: TGTGCCAGCTCACCACAAGGACAGGGGAGGCCTGGGGCCAACGTCCTGACTTTC. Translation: CASSPQGQGRPGANVLTF.

CDR3 sequence: CASRPGQLNSPLHF. The CDR3 DNA sequence: TGTGCCAGCAGGCCGGGACAGTTAAATTCACCCCTCCACTTT. The chain carries TRBV28 and TRBJ1-6, with 7 positions matching TRBD1. Trimming took 6 bases from V and 7 from J; bases not matched to a gene: 6. Germline V lookup: CDR1 MDHEN, CDR2 SYDVKM. This CDR3 has 14 residues.

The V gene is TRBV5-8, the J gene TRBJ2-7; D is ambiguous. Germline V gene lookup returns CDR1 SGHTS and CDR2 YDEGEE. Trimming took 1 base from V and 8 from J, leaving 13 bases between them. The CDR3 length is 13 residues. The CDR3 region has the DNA TGTGCCAGCAGCTTGAAAAGTCCTACGCAGCAGTACTTC. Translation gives CASSLKSPTQQYF.

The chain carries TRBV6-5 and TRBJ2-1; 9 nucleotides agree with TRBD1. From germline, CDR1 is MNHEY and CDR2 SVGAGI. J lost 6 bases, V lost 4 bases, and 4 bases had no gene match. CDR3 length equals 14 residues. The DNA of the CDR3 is TGTGCCAGCAGTTGGGACAGGGTATTCAATGAGCAGTTCTTC. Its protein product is CASSWDRVFNEQFF.

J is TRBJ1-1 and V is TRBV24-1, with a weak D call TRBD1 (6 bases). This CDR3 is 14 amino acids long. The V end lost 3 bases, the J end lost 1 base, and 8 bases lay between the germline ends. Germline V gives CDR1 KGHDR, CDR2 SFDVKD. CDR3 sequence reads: CATSDKQGNTEAFF. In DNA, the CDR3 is TGTGCCACCAGTGATAAACAGGGGAACACTGAAGCTTTCTTT.

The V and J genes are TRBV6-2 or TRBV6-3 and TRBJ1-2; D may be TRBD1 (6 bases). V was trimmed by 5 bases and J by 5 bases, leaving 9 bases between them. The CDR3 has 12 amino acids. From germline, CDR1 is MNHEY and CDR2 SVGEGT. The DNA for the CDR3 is TGTGCCAGCAGTCTGAGGGGGTATGGCTACACCTTC. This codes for CASSLRGYGYTF.

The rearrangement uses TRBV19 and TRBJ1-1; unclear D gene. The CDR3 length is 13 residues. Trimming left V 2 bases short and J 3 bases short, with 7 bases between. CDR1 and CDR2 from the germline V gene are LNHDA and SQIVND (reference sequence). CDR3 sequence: CASSIYEYTEAFF. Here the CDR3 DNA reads TGTGCCAGTAGTATATACGAGTACACTGAAGCTTTCTTT.

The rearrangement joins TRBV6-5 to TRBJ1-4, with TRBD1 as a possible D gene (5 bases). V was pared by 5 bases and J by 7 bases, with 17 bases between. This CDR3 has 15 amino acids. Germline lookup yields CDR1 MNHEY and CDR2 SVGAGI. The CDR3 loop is CASSLDQGSGEKLFF. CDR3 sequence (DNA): TGTGCCAGCAGTCTCGATCAGGGCTCGGGTGAAAAACTGTTTTTT.

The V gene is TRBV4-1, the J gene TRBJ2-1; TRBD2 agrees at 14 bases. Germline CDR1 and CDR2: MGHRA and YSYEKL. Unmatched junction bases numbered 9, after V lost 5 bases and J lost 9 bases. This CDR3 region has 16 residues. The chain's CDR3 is CASSSQRLAGGSEQFF. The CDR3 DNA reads TGCGCCAGCAGCTCTCAGAGACTAGCGGGGGGGTCTGAGCAGTTCTTC.

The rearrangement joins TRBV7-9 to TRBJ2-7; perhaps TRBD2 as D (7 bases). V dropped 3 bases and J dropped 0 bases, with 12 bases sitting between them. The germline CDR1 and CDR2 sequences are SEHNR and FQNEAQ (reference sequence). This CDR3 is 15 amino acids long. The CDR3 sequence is CASSFRGGGSYEQYF. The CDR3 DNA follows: TGTGCCAGCAGCTTCCGGGGAGGGGGCTCCTACGAGCAGTACTTC.

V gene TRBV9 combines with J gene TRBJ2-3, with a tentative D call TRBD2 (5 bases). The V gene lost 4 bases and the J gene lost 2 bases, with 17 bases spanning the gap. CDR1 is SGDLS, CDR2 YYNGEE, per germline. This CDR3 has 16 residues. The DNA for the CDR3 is TGTGCCAGCAGCCTCCCCCGAGAGCGGAACACAGATACGCAGTATTTT. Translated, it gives CASSLPRERNTDTQYF.